The clone carrying this T cell receptor beta chain was observed a handful of times. The target antigen is unknown. The whole isolated RNA underwent reverse transcription, so sequencing captured expressed TCRB transcripts. Sequencing used immunoSEQ multiplex PCR; TCRdb keeps in-frame clones, though not all of them. The sample holds around 330,000 clones, around 10% seen once. The sample comes from a study of beta chain features in type 1 diabetes. Central memory, naive, regulatory and stem cell-like memory CD4+ cells were sorted by CD45RO/CCR7/CD25/CD127/CD95/CD27. The junction had 8 bases not matched to a gene; V was cut back by 6 bases and J by 6 bases. The germline CDR1 and CDR2 sequences are MNHEY and SVGAGI. This CDR3 comprises 14 residues. Study-wide points: There were fewer insertions and more deletions at the VDJ junctions of type 1 diabetes patients. Moderately but significantly shorter TCRB CDR3s were found in Type 1 diabetes patients in all four CD4+ subsets.

The V call is TRBV6-5, the J call TRBJ2-1, with 7 nucleotides matching TRBD1. The sequenced sample was naive CD4+ T cells from blood. This clonotype was obtained from a woman aged 25-40 years in good health. The CDR3 loop reads CASSLGTEPNEQFF. Written as DNA, the CDR3 is TGTGCCAGCAGCCTAGGGACAGAGCCCAATGAGCAGTTCTTC.